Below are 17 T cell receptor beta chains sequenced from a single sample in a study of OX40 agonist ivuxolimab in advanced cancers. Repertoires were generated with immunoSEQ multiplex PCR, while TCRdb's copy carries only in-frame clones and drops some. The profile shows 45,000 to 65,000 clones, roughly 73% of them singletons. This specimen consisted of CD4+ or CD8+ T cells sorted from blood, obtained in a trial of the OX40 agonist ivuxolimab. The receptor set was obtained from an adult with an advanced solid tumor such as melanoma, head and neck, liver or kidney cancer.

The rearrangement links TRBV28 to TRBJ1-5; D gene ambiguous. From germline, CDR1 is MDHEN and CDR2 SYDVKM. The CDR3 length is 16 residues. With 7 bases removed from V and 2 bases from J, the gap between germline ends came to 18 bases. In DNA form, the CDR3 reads TGTGCCAGCATTCCCCTTGTGAGGTCGGGCAATCAGCCCCAGCATTTT. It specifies CASIPLVRSGNQPQHF. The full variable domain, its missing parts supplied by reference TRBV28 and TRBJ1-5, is DVKVTQSSRYLVKRTGEKVFLECVQDMDHENMFWYRQDPGLGLRLIYFSYDVKMKEKGDIPEGYSVSREKKERFSLILESASTNQTSMYLCASIPLVRSGNQPQHFGDGTRLSIL.

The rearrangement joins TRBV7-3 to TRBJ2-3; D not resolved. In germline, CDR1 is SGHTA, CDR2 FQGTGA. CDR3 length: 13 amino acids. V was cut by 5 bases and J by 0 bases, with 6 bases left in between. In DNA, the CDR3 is TGTGCCAGCAGCCGAAGCAGCACAGATACGCAGTATTTT. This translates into CASSRSSTDTQYF. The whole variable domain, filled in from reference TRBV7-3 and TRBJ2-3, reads GAGVSQTPSNKVTEKGKYVELRCDPISGHTALYWYRQSLGQGPEFLIYFQGTGAADDSGLPNDRFFAVRPEGSVSTLKIQRTERGDSAVYLCASSRSSTDTQYFGPGTRLTVL.

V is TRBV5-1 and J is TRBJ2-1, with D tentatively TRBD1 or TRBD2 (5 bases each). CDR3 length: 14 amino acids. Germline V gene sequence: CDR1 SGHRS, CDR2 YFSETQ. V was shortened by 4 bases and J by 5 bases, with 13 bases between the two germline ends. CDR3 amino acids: CASSPGAYDNEQFF. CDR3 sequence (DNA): TGCGCCAGCAGCCCCGGGGCGTACGACAATGAGCAGTTCTTC.

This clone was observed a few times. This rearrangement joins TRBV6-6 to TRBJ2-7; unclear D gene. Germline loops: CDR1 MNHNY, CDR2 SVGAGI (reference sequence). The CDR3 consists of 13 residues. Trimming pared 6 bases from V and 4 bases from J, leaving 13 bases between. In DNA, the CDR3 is TGTGCCAGCAGAACTAAGGTCCCATACGAGCAGTACTTC. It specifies CASRTKVPYEQYF.

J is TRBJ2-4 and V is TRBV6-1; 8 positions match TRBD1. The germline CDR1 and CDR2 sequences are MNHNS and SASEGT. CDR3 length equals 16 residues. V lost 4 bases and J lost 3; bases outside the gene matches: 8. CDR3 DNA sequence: TGTGCCAGCAGTGGGACCATACAGGGGGTCAAAAACATTCAGTACTTC. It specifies CASSGTIQGVKNIQYF.

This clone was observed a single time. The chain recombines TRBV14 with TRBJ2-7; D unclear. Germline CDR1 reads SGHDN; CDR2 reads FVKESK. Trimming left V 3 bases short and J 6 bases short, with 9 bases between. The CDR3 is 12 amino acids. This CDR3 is CASSHALVEQYF. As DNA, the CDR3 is TGTGCCAGCAGCCATGCTCTCGTCGAGCAGTACTTC. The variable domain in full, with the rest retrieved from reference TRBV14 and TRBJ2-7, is EAGVTQFPSHSVIEKGQTVTLRCDPISGHDNLYWYRRVMGKEIKFLLHFVKESKQDESGMPNNRFLAERTGGTYSTLKVQPAELEDSGVYFCASSHALVEQYFGPGTRLTVT.

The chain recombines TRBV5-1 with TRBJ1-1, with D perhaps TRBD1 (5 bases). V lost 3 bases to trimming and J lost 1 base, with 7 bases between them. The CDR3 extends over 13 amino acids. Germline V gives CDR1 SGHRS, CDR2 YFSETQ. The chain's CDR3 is CASSSGTNTEAFF. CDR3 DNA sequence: TGCGCCAGCAGCTCCGGGACGAACACTGAAGCTTTCTTT. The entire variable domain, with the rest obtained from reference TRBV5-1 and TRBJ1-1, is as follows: KAGVTQTPRYLIKTRGQQVTLSCSPISGHRSVSWYQQTPGQGLQFLFEYFSETQRNKGNFPGRFSGRQFSNSRSEMNVSTLELGDSALYLCASSSGTNTEAFFGQGTRLTVV.

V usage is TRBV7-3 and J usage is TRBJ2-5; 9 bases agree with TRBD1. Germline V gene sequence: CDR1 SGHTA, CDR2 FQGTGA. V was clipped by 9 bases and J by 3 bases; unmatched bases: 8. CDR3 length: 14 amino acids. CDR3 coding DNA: TGTGCCAGAGGTCCCGGACAGGGGAAAGAGACCCAGTACTTC. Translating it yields CARGPGQGKETQYF.

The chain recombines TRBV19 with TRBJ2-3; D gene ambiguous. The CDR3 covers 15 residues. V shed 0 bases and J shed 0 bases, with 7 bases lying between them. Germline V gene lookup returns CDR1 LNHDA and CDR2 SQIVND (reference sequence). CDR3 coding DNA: TGTGCCAGTAGTATAGACGCCAGAAGCACAGATACGCAGTATTTT. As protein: CASSIDARSTDTQYF.

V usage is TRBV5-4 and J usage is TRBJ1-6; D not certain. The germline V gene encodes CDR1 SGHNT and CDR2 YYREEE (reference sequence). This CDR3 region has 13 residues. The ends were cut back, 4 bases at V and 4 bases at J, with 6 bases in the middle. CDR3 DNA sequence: TGTGCCAGCAGCGAGAGGTATAATTCACCCCTCCACTTT. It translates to CASSERYNSPLHF. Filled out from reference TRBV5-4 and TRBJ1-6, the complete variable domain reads ETGVTQSPTHLIKTRGQQVTLRCSSQSGHNTVSWYQQALGQGPQFIFQYYREEENGRGNFPPRFSGLQFPNYSSELNVNALELDDSALYLCASSERYNSPLHFGNGTRLTVT.

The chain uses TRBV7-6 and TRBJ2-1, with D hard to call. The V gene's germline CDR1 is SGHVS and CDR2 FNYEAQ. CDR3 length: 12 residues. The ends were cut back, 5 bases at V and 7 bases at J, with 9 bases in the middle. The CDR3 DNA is TGTGCCAGCAGCGCGAGTAGGAATGAGCAGTTCTTC. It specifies CASSASRNEQFF.

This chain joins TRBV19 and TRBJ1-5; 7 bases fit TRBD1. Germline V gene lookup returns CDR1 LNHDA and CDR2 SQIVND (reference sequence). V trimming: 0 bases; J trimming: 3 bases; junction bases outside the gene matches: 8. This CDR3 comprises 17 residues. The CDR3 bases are TGTGCCAGTAGTATAGATTGGGGGACAGAGACCAATCAGCCCCAGCATTTT. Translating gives CASSIDWGTETNQPQHF. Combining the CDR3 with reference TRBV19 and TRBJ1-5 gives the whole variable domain DGGITQSPKYLFRKEGQNVTLSCEQNLNHDAMYWYRQDPGQGLRLIYYSQIVNDFQKGDIAEGYSVSREKKESFPLTVTSAQKNPTAFYLCASSIDWGTETNQPQHFGDGTRLSIL.

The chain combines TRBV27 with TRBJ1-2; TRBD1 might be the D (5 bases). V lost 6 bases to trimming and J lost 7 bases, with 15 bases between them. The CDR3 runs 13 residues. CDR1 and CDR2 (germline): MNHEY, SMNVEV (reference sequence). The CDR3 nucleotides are TGTGCCAGCAGGACCAACCGCCAGGGTGGCTACACCTTC. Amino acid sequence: CASRTNRQGGYTF.

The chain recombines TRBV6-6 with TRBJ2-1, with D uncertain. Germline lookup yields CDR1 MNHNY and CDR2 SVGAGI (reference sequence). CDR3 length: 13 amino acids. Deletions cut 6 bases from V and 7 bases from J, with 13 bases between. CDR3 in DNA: TGTGCCAGCAGCCCATGGGTCCGGAATGAGCAGTTCTTC. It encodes CASSPWVRNEQFF.

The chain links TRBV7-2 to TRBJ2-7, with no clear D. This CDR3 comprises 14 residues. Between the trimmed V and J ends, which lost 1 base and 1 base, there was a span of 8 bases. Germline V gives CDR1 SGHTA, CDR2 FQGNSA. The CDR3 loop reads CASSLEYTSYEQYF. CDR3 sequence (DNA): TGTGCCAGCAGCTTAGAATACACTTCCTACGAGCAGTACTTC.

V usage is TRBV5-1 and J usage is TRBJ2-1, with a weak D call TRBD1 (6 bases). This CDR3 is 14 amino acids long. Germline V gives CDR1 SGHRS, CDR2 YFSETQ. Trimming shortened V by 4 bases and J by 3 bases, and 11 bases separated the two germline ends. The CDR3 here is CASSTGQNYNEQFF. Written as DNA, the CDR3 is TGCGCCAGCAGCACCGGACAGAACTACAATGAGCAGTTCTTC.

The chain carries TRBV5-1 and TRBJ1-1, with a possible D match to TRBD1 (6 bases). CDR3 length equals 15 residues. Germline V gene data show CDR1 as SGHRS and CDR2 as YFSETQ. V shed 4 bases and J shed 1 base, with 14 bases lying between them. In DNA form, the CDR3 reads TGCGCCAGCAGCCGACAAGGGACACAGAACACTGAAGCTTTCTTT. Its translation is CASSRQGTQNTEAFF.